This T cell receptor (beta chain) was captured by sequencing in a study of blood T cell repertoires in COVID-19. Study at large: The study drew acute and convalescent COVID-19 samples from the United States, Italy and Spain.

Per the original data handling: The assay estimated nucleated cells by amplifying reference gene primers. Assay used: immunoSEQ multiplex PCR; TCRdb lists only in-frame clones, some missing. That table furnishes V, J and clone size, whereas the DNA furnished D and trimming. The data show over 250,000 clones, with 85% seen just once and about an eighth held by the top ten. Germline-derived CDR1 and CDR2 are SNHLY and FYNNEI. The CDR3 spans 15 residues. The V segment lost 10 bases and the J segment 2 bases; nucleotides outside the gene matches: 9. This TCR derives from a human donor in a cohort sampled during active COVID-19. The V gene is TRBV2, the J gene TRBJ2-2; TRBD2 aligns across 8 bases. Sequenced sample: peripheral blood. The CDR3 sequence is CANSRLAINTGELFF. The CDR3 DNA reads TGTGCCAACAGCAGACTAGCGATTAACACCGGGGAGCTGTTTTTT.